The 10 T cell receptor beta chains below all came from one sample that was sequenced in a study of CD8 T cells in ankylosing spondylitis. One entry per CDR3 protein, called by TCRdb with MiXCR from the 5' RACE reads. Of 200,000 to 250,000 distinct CDR3 sequences listed, approximately 7.4% are singletons. These receptors have no known antigen. Notes on the study in general: What seemed typical of ankylosing spondylitis blood was a TCR beta motif built from roughly eight highly homologous variants.

The sequenced material came from blood, either unsorted or a sorted T cell fraction (not recorded which). The receptors stem from a male donor with ankylosing spondylitis.

This clonotype was observed many times. The J gene is TRBJ2-5, the V gene TRBV20-1; D not resolved. Germline V gives CDR1 DFQATT, CDR2 SNEGSKA (reference sequence). There are 16 residues in the CDR3. Trimming took off 0 bases at V and 5 bases at J, with 19 bases between the two ends. CDR3 sequence reads: CSARDHRRSALETQYF. The CDR3 nucleotides read TGCAGTGCTAGAGACCATCGACGTTCAGCCCTGGAGACCCAGTACTTC.

This clonotype appeared many times. The gene calls are TRBV27 and TRBJ2-6; D uncertain. Deletions cut 5 bases from V and 0 bases from J, with 23 bases between. The length of the CDR3 is 20 residues. CDR1 MNHEY and CDR2 SMNVEV come from the germline V gene (reference sequence). The CDR3 region has the DNA TGTGCCAGCAGTCTCACCGGGCCGGGTAGGCTTATCTCTGGGGCCAACGTCCTGACTTTC. It translates to CASSLTGPGRLISGANVLTF.

This clonotype turned up a few times. The genes are TRBV24-1 and TRBJ2-1; D is ambiguous. The CDR3 consists of 11 residues. The V end lost 0 bases, the J end lost 8 bases, and 1 base lay between the germline ends. Germline V gene sequence: CDR1 KGHDR, CDR2 SFDVKD. In nucleotides, the CDR3 is TGTGCCACCAGTGATTTGGATGAGCAGTTCTTC. Amino acid sequence: CATSDLDEQFF.

There are many counts of this clonotype. This chain connects TRBV3-1 to TRBJ2-3; TRBD1 is a possible D gene (5 bases). CDR3 size: 16 residues. Germline V gene sequence: CDR1 LGHDT, CDR2 YNNKEL (reference sequence). V was clipped by 0 bases and J by 2 bases, with 12 bases between them. CDR3 sequence reads: CASSQESGHFTDTQYF. The DNA of the CDR3 is TGTGCCAGCAGCCAAGAATCCGGACATTTCACAGATACGCAGTATTTT.

The genes are TRBV13 and TRBJ2-1; a possible D gene is TRBD1 (5 bases). CDR3 size: 13 residues. CDR1 is PRHDT and CDR2 is FYEKMQ in the germline V gene (reference sequence). V dropped 2 bases and J dropped 9 bases, with 11 bases sitting between them. The CDR3 spells CASSLTRDTEQFF. The DNA of the CDR3 is TGTGCCAGCAGCTTAACCAGGGATACTGAGCAGTTCTTC.

This clonotype was observed a few times. The chain couples TRBV6-1 to TRBJ1-2, with TRBD1 matching 12 bases. Losses at the gene ends were 7 bases for V and 7 bases for J; bases not matched to a gene: 7. The length of the CDR3 is 14 residues. Per the germline V gene, CDR1 is MNHNS and CDR2 is SASEGT. CDR3 in amino acids: CASTPGTGGSGYTF. CDR3 nucleotides: TGTGCCAGCACGCCCGGGACAGGGGGCTCTGGCTACACCTTC.

As for this clonotype: A much larger clonotype is one base distant, so this may be a read error. This chain uses TRBV28 with TRBJ2-1, with 12 bases that match TRBD2. CDR3 length: 18 residues. The germline gives CDR1 MDHEN, CDR2 SYDVKM. CDR3 nucleotides: TGTGCCAGCAGTTTAGGGCTAGCGGGGGGGTACTCCTACAATGAGCAGGTCTTC. Protein: CASSLGLAGGYSYNEQVF.

This clonotype was picked up many times. The gene calls are TRBV29-1 and TRBJ2-7; D is possibly TRBD1 (6 bases). The CDR3 consists of 12 residues. The germline gives CDR1 SQVTM, CDR2 ANQGSEA. Trimming pared 2 bases from V and 6 bases from J, leaving 11 bases between. CDR3 sequence reads: CSVEYPGVEQYF. In nucleotides, the CDR3 is TGCAGCGTTGAATACCCAGGGGTCGAGCAGTACTTC.

Only a few counts were recorded for this clonotype. This chain joins TRBV7-2 and TRBJ2-7, with D perhaps matching TRBD1 or TRBD2 (5 bases each). This CDR3 comprises 14 residues. Germline loops: CDR1 SGHTA, CDR2 FQGNSA. V was shortened by 0 bases and J by 5 bases, with 11 bases between the two germline ends. The DNA for the CDR3 is TGTGCCAGCAGCTTAGCCGGGACGGTCCACGAGCAGTACTTC. Protein: CASSLAGTVHEQYF.

The table lists this clonotype with many counts. This chain links TRBV6-1 with TRBJ2-3; 8 nucleotides line up with TRBD2. The CDR3 length is 13 residues. V lost 11 bases and J lost 1; bases outside the gene matches: 5. Germline V gene sequence: CDR1 MNHNS, CDR2 SASEGT. CDR3 nucleotides: TGTGCCCATGGGCGGGGGGGCACAGATACGCAGTATTTT. Residues: CAHGRGGTDTQYF.